This TCR beta chain was retrieved from a study of early T cells in non-severe SARS-CoV-2 infection. Study details: The authors sequenced bulk RNA from unsorted whole blood, leaving chains unpaired. General study points: CD4 and private specificities were missed by VDJdb matching, which favored anti-spike CD8 responses.

Separate cDNA molecules each had unique molecular identifiers attached to them. MiXCR, run by TCRdb on the 5' RACE reads, gives a single entry per CDR3 protein. The profile covers fewer than 80,000 distinct CDR3 sequences, with more than 10% appearing a single time and about 3.9% taken by the ten largest. This clonotype has a count of ten or more. Its target is unknown. The J segment lost 4 bases and the V segment lost 0 bases, leaving 9 bases of the junction unmatched. Germline CDR1 SGHRS, CDR2 YFSETQ. This CDR3 region has 16 residues. This chain uses TRBV5-1 with TRBJ2-7, with 8 positions matching TRBD2. Input material: whole blood. This TCR was recovered from an adult who was a healthcare worker with PCR-confirmed SARS-CoV-2 infection or an uninfected control (not recorded which). The CDR3 loop reads CASSLAVSGRGYEQYF. CDR3 DNA: TGCGCCAGCAGCTTGGCCGTAAGCGGGAGAGGGTACGAGCAGTACTTC.